These T cell receptor beta chains were read from a single sample in a study of human T cells and chemical hapten exposure. TCRdb re-called the RACE reads with MiXCR, one entry per CDR3 protein. The sample carries around 40,000 distinct CDR3 sequences, 9.5% to 15% recorded once. Sequencing used whole blood, obtained in connection with sensitization to the hapten diphenylcyclopropenone (DPC). The receptors here all came from a woman aged 40 to 50 with alopecia areata. Some clones in this sample may be carry-over from other donors' samples. Both conserved end residues are part of each CDR3. A D gene is named only where the DNA matches it firmly. Clone size appears in some rows only: once, few, many, or a class for an expanded clone.

>TRBJ2-5|16|TRBV7-2|.|TRBD2
CASSLSLGLATMPQYF
TGTGCCAGCAGCTTATCCCTCGGACTAGCGACAATGCCCCAGTACTTC
>TRBJ1-6|14|TRBV16|.|TRBD1
CASSHGTGMSPLHF
TGTGCCAGCAGCCATGGGACAGGGATGTCACCCCTCCACTTT
>TRBJ2-1|14|TRBV7-9|many|.
CASSSDLPLNEQFF
TGTGCCAGCAGCTCCGACCTTCCTCTGAATGAGCAGTTCTTC
>TRBJ1-5|17|TRBV20-1|many|.
CSARDFQEAPINQPQHF
TGCAGTGCTAGAGATTTCCAAGAGGCCCCCATCAATCAGCCCCAGCATTTT
>TRBJ1-2|14|TRBV5-1|many|TRBD1
CASSWTGDGNGYTF
TGCGCCAGCAGCTGGACAGGGGATGGAAATGGCTACACCTTC
>TRBJ2-5|14|TRBV30|many|TRBD2
CAFQQGGEQETQYF
TGTGCCTTCCAGCAGGGAGGGGAACAAGAGACCCAGTACTTC
>TRBJ1-2|14|TRBV3-1|.|.
CASSQDLTGTGYTF
TGTGCCAGCAGCCAAGATCTTACAGGGACTGGCTACACCTTC
>TRBJ1-6|18|TRBV6-5|.|.
CASSYSQVGAFYNSPLHF
TGTGCCAGCAGTTACTCGCAGGTTGGGGCTTTCTATAATTCACCCCTCCACTTT
>TRBJ2-7|13|TRBV4-1|few|.
CASSQRSGYEQYF
TGCGCCAGCAGCCAACGGTCCGGCTACGAGCAGTACTTC
>TRBJ1-1|15|TRBV12-3/TRBV12-4|many|.
CASNPTGISNRGAFF
TGTGCCAGCAATCCGACGGGGATCTCAAACCGAGGGGCTTTCTTT
>TRBJ2-1|13|TRBV20-1|few|.
CSAPQYLGNEQFF
TGCAGTGCTCCCCAGTATCTAGGCAATGAGCAGTTCTTC
>TRBJ2-5|15|TRBV10-3|.|TRBD2
CAIRRLAEPSETQYF
TGTGCCATCAGGAGACTAGCGGAGCCGTCGGAGACCCAGTACTTC
>TRBJ2-4|14|TRBV2|many|TRBD1
CASGGGTGGYIQYF
TGTGCCAGCGGAGGGGGGACAGGGGGATACATTCAGTACTTC
>TRBJ2-5|15|TRBV18|many|.
CASSPFLRGQETQYF
TGTGCCAGCTCACCTTTTCTTAGGGGGCAAGAGACCCAGTACTTC
>TRBJ2-1|15|TRBV12-3/TRBV12-4|many|TRBD2
CASSRTSGSRNEQFF
TGTGCCAGCAGTCGGACTAGCGGGAGTCGGAATGAGCAGTTCTTC
>TRBJ2-2|14|TRBV20-1|.|TRBD2
CSAYSGRFTGELFF
TGCAGTGCTTACAGCGGGAGGTTCACCGGGGAGCTGTTTTTT
>TRBJ2-5|12|TRBV29-1|.|.
CSAYRDQETQYF
TGCAGCGCCTACAGGGACCAAGAGACCCAGTACTTC
>TRBJ2-5|17|TRBV20-1|few|TRBD2
CSARDWDSGGLQETQYF
TGCAGTGCTAGAGATTGGGATAGCGGGGGGCTACAAGAGACCCAGTACTTC
>TRBJ2-3|17|TRBV18|many|TRBD2
CASSPGLAGVRTDTQYF
TGTGCCAGCTCTCCCGGACTAGCGGGAGTTAGGACAGATACGCAGTATTTT
>TRBJ1-2|15|TRBV6-5|many|.
CASSYLEGNHYGYTF
TGTGCCAGCAGTTATCTCGAGGGGAATCACTATGGCTACACCTTC
>TRBJ1-2|15|TRBV10-3|many|.
CAITSGDGAQYGYTF
TGTGCCATCACCTCTGGGGACGGAGCTCAATATGGCTACACCTTC
>TRBJ2-5|13|TRBV7-2|many|TRBD2
CASSRGGLETQYF
TGTGCCAGCAGCCGGGGGGGACTAGAGACCCAGTACTTC
>TRBJ2-7|13|TRBV29-1|few|TRBD2
CSVDGTSGGEQYF
TGCAGCGTTGATGGGACTAGCGGGGGCGAGCAGTACTTC
>TRBJ2-2|15|TRBV7-6|.|.
CASGPAGRATGELFF
TGTGCCAGCGGCCCGGCGGGACGGGCCACCGGGGAGCTGTTTTTT
>TRBJ1-4|14|TRBV7-3|many|TRBD1
CASRPGQGTEKLFF
TGTGCCAGCAGACCGGGACAGGGGACTGAAAAACTGTTTTTT
>TRBJ1-1|14|TRBV11-2|many|.
CASSLGQANTEAFF
TGTGCCAGCAGCTTAGGACAGGCGAACACTGAAGCTTTCTTT
>TRBJ1-2|13|TRBV10-2|few|TRBD1
CASSESTGSGYTF
TGCGCCAGCAGTGAGTCGACAGGGAGTGGCTACACCTTC
>TRBJ2-7|13|TRBV2|.|.
CASSWDGYAGKYF
TGTGCCAGCAGTTGGGACGGTTACGCGGGCAAGTACTTC
>TRBJ2-1|15|TRBV9|few|.
CASSEGRGDYNEQFF
TGTGCCAGCAGCGAGGGGCGAGGGGACTACAATGAGCAGTTCTTC
>TRBJ2-5|15|TRBV11-2|few|TRBD2
CASSPRLAGVETQYF
TGTGCCAGCAGCCCCCGGCTAGCGGGGGTTGAGACCCAGTACTTC
>TRBJ1-5|14|TRBV15|.|TRBD1
CATSRLTTGQPQHF
TGTGCCACCAGCAGGCTAACGACAGGGCAGCCCCAGCATTTT
>TRBJ1-1|14|TRBV3-1|.|.
CASSQGGGNTEAFF
TGTGCCAGCAGCCAAGGAGGGGGGAACACTGAAGCTTTCTTT
>TRBJ2-5|16|TRBV29-1|.|TRBD2
CSVGGNRGGRAGTQYF
TGCAGCGTTGGGGGAAATCGTGGCGGGAGGGCCGGGACCCAGTACTTC
>TRBJ1-1|14|TRBV9|many|.
CASSVLDQNTEAFF
TGTGCCAGCAGCGTTCTGGACCAGAACACTGAAGCTTTCTTT
>TRBJ2-1|15|TRBV7-2|few|TRBD1
CASSLGGQVYNEQFF
TGTGCCAGCAGCTTAGGGGGACAGGTCTACAATGAGCAGTTCTTC
>TRBJ2-5|14|TRBV5-4|many|TRBD1
CASSPGQAPATQYF
TGTGCCAGCAGCCCGGGACAGGCCCCAGCAACCCAGTACTTC
>TRBJ2-3|15|TRBV7-9|many|TRBD1
CASSSPLDRADTQYF
TGTGCCAGCAGCTCCCCATTGGACAGGGCAGATACGCAGTATTTT
>TRBJ2-3|16|TRBV7-9|few|TRBD2
CASSQPGLAGVDTQYF
TGTGCCAGCAGCCAGCCGGGACTAGCGGGAGTAGATACGCAGTATTTT
>TRBJ1-2|9|TRBV29-1|many|.
CSTNSGYTF
TGCAGCACCAACAGTGGCTACACCTTC
>TRBJ2-1|14|TRBV29-1|many|TRBD2
CSVEGAGGRNEQFF
TGCAGCGTTGAAGGAGCGGGAGGGAGGAATGAGCAGTTCTTC
>TRBJ2-5|14|TRBV5-6|.|.
CASSLAGAEETQYF
TGTGCCAGCAGCTTGGCCGGGGCGGAAGAGACCCAGTACTTC